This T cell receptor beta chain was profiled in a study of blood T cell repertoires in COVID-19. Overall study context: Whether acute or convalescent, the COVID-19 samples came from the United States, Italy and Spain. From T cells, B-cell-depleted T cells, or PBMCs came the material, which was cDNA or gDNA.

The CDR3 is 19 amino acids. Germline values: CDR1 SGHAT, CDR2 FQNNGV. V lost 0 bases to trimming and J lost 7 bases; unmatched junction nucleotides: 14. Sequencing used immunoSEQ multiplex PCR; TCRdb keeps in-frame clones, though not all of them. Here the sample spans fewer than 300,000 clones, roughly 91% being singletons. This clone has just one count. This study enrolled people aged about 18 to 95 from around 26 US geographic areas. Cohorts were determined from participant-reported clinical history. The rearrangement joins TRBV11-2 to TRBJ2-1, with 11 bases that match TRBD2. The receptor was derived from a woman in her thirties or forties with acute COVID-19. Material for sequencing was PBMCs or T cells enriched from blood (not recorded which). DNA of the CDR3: TGTGCCAGCAGCTTAGATCCTCCCTTAGCGGGAGGGGGTAGAAATGAGCAGTTCTTC. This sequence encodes CASSLDPPLAGGGRNEQFF.